The next 8 T cell receptor beta chains were all read from a single sample in a study of OX40 agonist ivuxolimab in advanced cancers. Using immunoSEQ multiplex PCR, the repertoire was profiled, and TCRdb retains in-frame clones only, with some absent. Among some 100,000 clones listed, 80% to 90% were seen once. The sample was CD4+ or CD8+ T cells sorted from blood, taken in a trial of the OX40 agonist ivuxolimab. The receptors here all came from an adult with an advanced solid tumor such as melanoma, head and neck, liver or kidney cancer.

J is TRBJ1-2 and V is TRBV27; D not certain. The CDR3 contains 11 residues. CDR1 and CDR2 from the germline V gene are MNHEY and SMNVEV (reference sequence). Trimming left V 5 bases short and J 8 bases short, with 9 bases between. CDR3 protein: CASSLPGGYTF. The CDR3 coding sequence is TGTGCCAGCAGTCTCCCCGGGGGCTACACCTTC.

This clone has a handful of counts. This chain uses TRBV4-2 with TRBJ2-1, with 16 nucleotides matching TRBD2. Germline values: CDR1 LGHNA, CDR2 YNFKEQ. CDR3 length equals 16 residues. The J segment lost 9 bases and the V segment lost 0 bases, leaving 2 bases of the junction unmatched. The CDR3 loop reads CASSQEGLAGGSEQFF. Here the CDR3 DNA reads TGTGCCAGCAGCCAAGAGGGACTAGCGGGAGGGAGTGAGCAGTTCTTC.

This clone has a single count. The J gene is TRBJ2-4, the V gene TRBV10-1; possible D gene TRBD2, 5 bases. Germline CDR1 is WNHNN and CDR2 is SYGVQD (reference sequence). This CDR3 has 13 amino acids. V was clipped by 5 bases and J by 5 bases, with 10 bases between them. CDR3 nucleotides: TGCGCCAGCAGTAACGGACTCCAAAACATTCAGTACTTC. As protein: CASSNGLQNIQYF.

The rearrangement links TRBV18 to TRBJ2-5; D is unclear. V lost 4 bases and J lost 2, with 5 bases in between. CDR1 and CDR2 from the germline V gene are KGHSH and LQKENI. This CDR3 is 12 amino acids long. The CDR3 DNA sequence: TGTGCCAGCTCACGCAGTCAAGAGACCCAGTACTTC. Residues: CASSRSQETQYF.

The rearrangement links TRBV27 to TRBJ1-5, with D unclear. V dropped 6 bases and J dropped 4 bases, with 10 bases sitting between them. Germline V gives CDR1 MNHEY, CDR2 SMNVEV (reference sequence). The CDR3 has 13 amino acids. CDR3: CASRRDWNQPQHF. The CDR3 DNA reads as TGTGCCAGCAGAAGAGACTGGAATCAGCCCCAGCATTTT.

This rearrangement joins TRBV5-1 to TRBJ2-1; TRBD2 aligns across 7 bases. This CDR3 comprises 15 residues. After removal of 4 bases from V and 0 bases from J, the junction contained 4 bases not matched to a gene. Germline-derived CDR1 and CDR2 are SGHRS and YFSETQ. CDR3 DNA: TGCGCCAGCAGCCCCGCTAGCGGCTCCTACAATGAGCAGTTCTTC. It encodes CASSPASGSYNEQFF.

The chain links TRBV5-6 to TRBJ2-1, with D unresolved. The CDR3 length is 11 residues. From germline, CDR1 is SGHDT and CDR2 YYEEEE. Trimming cost V 4 bases and J 3 bases, with 2 bases left between them. The CDR3 region has the DNA TGTGCCAGCAGCCTCTACAATGAGCAGTTCTTC. Its protein product is CASSLYNEQFF.

This clone was observed a handful of times. This chain uses TRBV10-3 with TRBJ1-2; 9 bases are shared with TRBD1. V lost 10 bases and J lost 1; bases outside the gene matches: 4. The germline CDR1 and CDR2 sequences are ENHRY and SYGVKD. There are 13 residues in the CDR3. CDR3 sequence: CATRDRDNYGYTF. CDR3 bases: TGTGCCACAAGGGACAGGGATAACTATGGCTACACCTTC.